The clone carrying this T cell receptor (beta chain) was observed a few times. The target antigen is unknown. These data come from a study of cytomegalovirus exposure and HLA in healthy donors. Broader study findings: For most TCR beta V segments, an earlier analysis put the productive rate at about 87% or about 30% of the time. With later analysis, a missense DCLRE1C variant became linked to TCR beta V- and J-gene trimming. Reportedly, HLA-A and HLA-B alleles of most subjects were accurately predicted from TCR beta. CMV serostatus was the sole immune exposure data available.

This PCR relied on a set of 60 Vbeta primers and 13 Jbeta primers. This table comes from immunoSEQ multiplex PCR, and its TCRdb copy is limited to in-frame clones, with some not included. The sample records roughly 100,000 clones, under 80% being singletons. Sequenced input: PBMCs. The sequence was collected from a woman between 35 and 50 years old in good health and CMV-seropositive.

Here the CDR3 reads CAISRSLSSYNEQFF. CDR3 DNA: TGTGCCATCAGCCGGAGTCTAAGCTCCTACAATGAGCAGTTCTTC. The rearrangement links TRBV10-3 to TRBJ2-1, with D unresolved. Germline CDR1 ENHRY, CDR2 SYGVKD. V gave up 6 bases and J gave up 0 bases, with 12 bases separating them. CDR3 size: 15 residues.